This TCR beta chain appears in the sequencing data of a study of blood T cell repertoires in COVID-19. Study details: Sources were T cells, B-cell-depleted T cells, or PBMCs; the material itself was cDNA or gDNA.

The assay was immunoSEQ multiplex PCR, and TCRdb's table has in-frame clones only and misses some. Of 55,000 to 75,000 clones in the sample, roughly 75% were seen once. CDR1 and CDR2 from the germline V gene are SQVTM and ANQGSEA. The CDR3 sequence is 14 residues long. Germline trimming cut 7 bases from V and 7 bases from J; bases unmatched to any gene: 10. The V and J genes are TRBV29-1 and TRBJ2-1; 10 bases align to TRBD2. The sample was peripheral blood. The clonotype originates from a human donor in a cohort sampled during active COVID-19. CDR3 protein: CSGRASGRGNEQFF. CDR3 DNA: TGCAGCGGGAGGGCTAGCGGGAGAGGTAATGAGCAGTTCTTC.